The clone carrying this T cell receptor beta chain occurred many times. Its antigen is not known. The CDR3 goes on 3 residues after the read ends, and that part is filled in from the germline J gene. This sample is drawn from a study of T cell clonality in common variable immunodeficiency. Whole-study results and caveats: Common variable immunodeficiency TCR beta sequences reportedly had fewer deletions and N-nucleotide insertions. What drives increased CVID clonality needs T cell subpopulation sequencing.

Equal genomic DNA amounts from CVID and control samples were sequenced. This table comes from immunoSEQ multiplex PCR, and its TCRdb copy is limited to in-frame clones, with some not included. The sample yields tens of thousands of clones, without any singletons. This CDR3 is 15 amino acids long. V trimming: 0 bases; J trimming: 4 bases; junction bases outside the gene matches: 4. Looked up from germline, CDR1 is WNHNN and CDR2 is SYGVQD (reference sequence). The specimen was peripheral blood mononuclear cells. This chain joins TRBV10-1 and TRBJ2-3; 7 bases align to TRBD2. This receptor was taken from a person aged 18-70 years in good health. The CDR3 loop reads CASSESSSGSDTQYF. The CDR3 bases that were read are TGCGCCAGCAGTGAGTCGTCTAGCGGTTCAGATACG.